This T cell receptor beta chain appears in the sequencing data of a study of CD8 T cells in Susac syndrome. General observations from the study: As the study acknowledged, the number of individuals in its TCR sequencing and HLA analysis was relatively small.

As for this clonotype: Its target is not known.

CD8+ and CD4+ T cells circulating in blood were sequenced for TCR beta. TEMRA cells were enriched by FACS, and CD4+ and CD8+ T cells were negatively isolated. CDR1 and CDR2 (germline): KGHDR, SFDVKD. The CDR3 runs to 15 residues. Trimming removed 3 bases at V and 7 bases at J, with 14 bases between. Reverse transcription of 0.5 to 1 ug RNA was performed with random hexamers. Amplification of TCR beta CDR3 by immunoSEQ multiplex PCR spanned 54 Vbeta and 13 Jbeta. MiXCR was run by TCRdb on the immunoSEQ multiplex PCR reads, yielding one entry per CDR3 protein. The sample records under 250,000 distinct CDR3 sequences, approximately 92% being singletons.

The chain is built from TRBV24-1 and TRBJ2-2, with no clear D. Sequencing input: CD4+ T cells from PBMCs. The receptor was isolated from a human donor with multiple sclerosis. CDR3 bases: TGTGCCACCAGTGATCCGCGGACGGTGGGCGGGGAGCTGTTTTTT. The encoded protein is CATSDPRTVGGELFF.